A selection of T cell receptor beta chains follows, all from one sample in a study of blood T cell repertoires in COVID-19. TCRdb's table, derived via immunoSEQ multiplex PCR, lists solely in-frame clones and lacks some. The table lists 150,000 to 200,000 clones, 65% to 85% of them singletons. Source material: PBMCs or T cells enriched from blood (not recorded which). The receptors derive from a man aged 65 to 79 who had been exposed to COVID-19. The conserved cysteine and the conserved F or W are not part of the CDR3 here.

V gene,J gene,CDR3 protein
TRBV25-1,TRBJ2-1,ASSESDNEQF
TRBV5-6,TRBJ1-5,ASSLRLQTWTQH
TRBV19,TRBJ1-5,ASSNLDRGLRDQPQH
TRBV30,TRBJ2-3,AWSFGGATDTQY
TRBV7-2,TRBJ1-3,ASSLESFSGNTIY
TRBV20-1,TRBJ2-3,SASERHYSTDTQY
TRBV5-1,TRBJ1-2,ASSLTLGTGDGGYT
TRBV5-1,TRBJ2-7,ASSFAPGQTYEQY
TRBV7-6,TRBJ2-7,ASSLGAEQGGEQY
TRBV29-1,TRBJ1-2,SATENYGYT
TRBV3-1/TRBV3-2,TRBJ2-1,ASSRPGLVGNEQF
TRBV6-2/TRBV6-3,TRBJ2-2,ASSLTGNTGELF
TRBV3-1/TRBV3-2,TRBJ1-1,ASSQGLGVGRTEAF
TRBV7-2,TRBJ2-4,ASSLGAGVGDKNIQY
TRBV6-2/TRBV6-3,TRBJ2-1,ASSDASARGSNEQF
TRBV28,TRBJ2-3,ASLKGGGRGTDTQY
TRBV19,TRBJ1-6,ASSTERQGRSPLH
TRBV6-2/TRBV6-3,TRBJ2-7,ASSYPPGGGLDEQY
TRBV7-2,TRBJ1-4,ASSFNQGGEKLF
TRBV19,TRBJ1-4,ASSRNEEGEKLF
TRBV10-3,TRBJ2-7,AISEVTQLAVQY
TRBV27,TRBJ2-1,ASSLGGAGAYPNEQF
TRBV30,TRBJ2-7,AWTRTGIGKQY
TRBV19,TRBJ1-6,ASSIGTAISPLH
TRBV19,TRBJ2-1,ASSIDAGGPSNEQF
TRBV7-2,TRBJ1-2,ASSFAGRGDGYT
TRBV2,TRBJ2-2,ASYLGGSGELF
TRBV6-6,TRBJ1-1,ASTRQIEAF
TRBV19,TRBJ1-6,ASSTSWTENSPLH
TRBV9,TRBJ1-4,ASSVQGNPNEKLF
TRBV5-1,TRBJ2-2,ASSSGATGSPGDTGELF
TRBV2,TRBJ2-1,ASSRLTSGGTNEQF
TRBV6-2/TRBV6-3,TRBJ2-3,ASSYTELTTDTQY
TRBV7-2,TRBJ1-6,ASSLYRSSYNSPLH
TRBV5-1,TRBJ2-2,ASSSGVSVTGELF
TRBV2,TRBJ1-4,ASSDNRVEKLF
TRBV5-1,TRBJ2-3,ASSWTSGSLTDTQY
TRBV7-3,TRBJ2-2,ASSYDRGLTGELF
TRBV2,TRBJ2-1,ASSSSGIYNEQF